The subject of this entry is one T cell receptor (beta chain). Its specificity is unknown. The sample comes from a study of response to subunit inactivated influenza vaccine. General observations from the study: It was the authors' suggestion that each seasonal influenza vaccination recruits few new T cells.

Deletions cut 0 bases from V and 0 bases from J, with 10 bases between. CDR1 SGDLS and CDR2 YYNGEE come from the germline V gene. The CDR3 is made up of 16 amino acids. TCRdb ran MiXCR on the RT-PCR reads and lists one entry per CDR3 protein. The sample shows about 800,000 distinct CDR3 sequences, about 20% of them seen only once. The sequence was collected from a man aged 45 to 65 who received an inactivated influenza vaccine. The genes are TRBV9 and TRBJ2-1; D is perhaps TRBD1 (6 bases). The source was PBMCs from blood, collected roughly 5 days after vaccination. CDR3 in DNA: TGTGCCAGCAGCGTAGGTCCACAGGGCTCCTACAATGAGCAGTTCTTC. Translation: CASSVGPQGSYNEQFF.